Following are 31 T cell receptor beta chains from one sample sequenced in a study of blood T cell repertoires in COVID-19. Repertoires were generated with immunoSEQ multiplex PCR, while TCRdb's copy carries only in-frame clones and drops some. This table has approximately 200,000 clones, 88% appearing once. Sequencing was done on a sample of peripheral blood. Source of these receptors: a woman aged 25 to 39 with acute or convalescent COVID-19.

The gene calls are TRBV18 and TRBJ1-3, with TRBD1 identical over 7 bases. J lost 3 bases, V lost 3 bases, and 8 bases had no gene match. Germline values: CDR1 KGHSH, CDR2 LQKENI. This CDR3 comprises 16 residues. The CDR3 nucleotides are TGTGCCAGCTCACCCACGGGACAGACCCTTGGAAACACCATATATTTT. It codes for CASSPTGQTLGNTIYF. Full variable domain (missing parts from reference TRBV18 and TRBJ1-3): NAGVMQNPRHLVRRRGQEARLRCSPMKGHSHVYWYRQLPEEGLKFMVYLQKENIIDESGMPKERFSAEFPKEGPSILRIQQVVRGDSAAYFCASSPTGQTLGNTIYFGEGSWLTVV.

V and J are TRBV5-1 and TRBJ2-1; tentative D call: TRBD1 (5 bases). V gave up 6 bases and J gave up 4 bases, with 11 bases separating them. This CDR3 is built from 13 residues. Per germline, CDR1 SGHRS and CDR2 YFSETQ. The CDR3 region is CASMMGPYNEQFF. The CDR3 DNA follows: TGCGCCAGCATGATGGGGCCTTACAATGAGCAGTTCTTC.

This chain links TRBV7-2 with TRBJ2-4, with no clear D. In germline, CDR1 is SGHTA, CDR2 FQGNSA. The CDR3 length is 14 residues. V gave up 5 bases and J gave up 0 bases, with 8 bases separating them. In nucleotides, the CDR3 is TGTGCCAGCAGCCAGATCCAAGCCAAAAACATTCAGTACTTC. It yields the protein CASSQIQAKNIQYF. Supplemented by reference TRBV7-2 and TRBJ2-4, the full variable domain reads GAGVSQSPSNKVTEKGKDVELRCDPISGHTALYWYRQSLGQGLEFLIYFQGNSAPDKSGLPSDRFSAERTGGSVSTLTIQRTQQEDSAVYLCASSQIQAKNIQYFGAGTRLSVL.

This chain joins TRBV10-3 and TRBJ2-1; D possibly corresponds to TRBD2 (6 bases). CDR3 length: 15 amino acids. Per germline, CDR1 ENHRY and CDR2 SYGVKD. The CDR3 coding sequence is TGTGCGACATCCCCACCGGGAGAGGGTTACAATGAGCAGTTCTTC. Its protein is CATSPPGEGYNEQFF.

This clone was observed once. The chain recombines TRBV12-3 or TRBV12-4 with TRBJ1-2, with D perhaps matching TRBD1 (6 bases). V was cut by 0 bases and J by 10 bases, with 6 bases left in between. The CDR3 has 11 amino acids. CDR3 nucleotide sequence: TGTGCCAGCAGTTTAGCGGGGGCCTACACCTTC. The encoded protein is CASSLAGAYTF.

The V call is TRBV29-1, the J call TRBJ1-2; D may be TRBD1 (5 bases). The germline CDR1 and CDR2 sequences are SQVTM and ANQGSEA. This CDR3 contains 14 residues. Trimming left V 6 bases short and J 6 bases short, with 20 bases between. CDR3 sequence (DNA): TGCAGCGTCCGACTAGACCTCTTAGGGGATGGCTACACCTTC. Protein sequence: CSVRLDLLGDGYTF.

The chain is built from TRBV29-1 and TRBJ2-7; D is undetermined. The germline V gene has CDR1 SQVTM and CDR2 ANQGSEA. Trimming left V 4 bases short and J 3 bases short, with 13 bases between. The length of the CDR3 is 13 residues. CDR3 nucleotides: TGCAGCGTTGTTGTGGTACGAGACTACGAGCAGTACTTC. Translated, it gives CSVVVVRDYEQYF.

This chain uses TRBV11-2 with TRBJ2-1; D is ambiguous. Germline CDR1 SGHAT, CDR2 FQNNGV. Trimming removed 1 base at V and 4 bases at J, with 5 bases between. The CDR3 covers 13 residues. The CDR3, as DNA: TGTGCCAGCAGCTTAGGTCCTTACAATGAGCAGTTCTTC. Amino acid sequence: CASSLGPYNEQFF.

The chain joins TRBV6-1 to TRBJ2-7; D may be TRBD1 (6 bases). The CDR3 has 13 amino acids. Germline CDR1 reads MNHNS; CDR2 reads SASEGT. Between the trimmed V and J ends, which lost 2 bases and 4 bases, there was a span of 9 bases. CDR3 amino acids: CASSERTAYEQYF. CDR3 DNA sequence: TGTGCCAGCAGTGAAAGGACAGCTTACGAGCAGTACTTC.

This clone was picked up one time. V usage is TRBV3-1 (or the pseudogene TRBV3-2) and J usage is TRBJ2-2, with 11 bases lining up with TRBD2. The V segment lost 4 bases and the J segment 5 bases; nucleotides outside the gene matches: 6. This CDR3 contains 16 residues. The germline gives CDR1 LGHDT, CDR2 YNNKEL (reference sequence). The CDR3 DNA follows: TGTGCCAGCAGCCTCCGGACTAGCGGGCAAACCGGGGAGCTGTTTTTT. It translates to CASSLRTSGQTGELFF.

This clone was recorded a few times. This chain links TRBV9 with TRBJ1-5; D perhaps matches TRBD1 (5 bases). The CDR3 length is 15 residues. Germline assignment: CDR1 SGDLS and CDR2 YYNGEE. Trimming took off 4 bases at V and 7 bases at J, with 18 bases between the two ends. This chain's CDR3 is CASSPLTGDGQPQHF. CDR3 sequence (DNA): TGTGCCAGCAGCCCACTGACGGGGGACGGGCAGCCCCAGCATTTT.

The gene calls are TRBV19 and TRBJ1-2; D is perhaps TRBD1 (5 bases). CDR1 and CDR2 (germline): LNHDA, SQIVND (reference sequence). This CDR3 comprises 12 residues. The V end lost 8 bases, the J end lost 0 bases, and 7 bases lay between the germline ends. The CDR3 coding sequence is TGTGCCAGTCAGGGTGCTAACTATGGCTACACCTTC. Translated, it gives CASQGANYGYTF.

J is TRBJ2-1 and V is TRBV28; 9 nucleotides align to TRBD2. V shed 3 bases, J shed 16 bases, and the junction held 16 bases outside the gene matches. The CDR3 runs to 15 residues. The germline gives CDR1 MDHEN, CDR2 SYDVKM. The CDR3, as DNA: TGTGCCAGCAGTTTGACAGGGAGGTTAGCGGGAGCGGGCTTCTTC. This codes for CASSLTGRLAGAGFF.

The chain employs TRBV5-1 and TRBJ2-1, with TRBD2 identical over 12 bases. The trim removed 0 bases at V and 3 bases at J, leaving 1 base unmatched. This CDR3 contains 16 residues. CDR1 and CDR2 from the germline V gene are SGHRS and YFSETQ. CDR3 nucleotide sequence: TGCGCCAGCAGCTTGGGACTAGCGGGAGTCTACAATGAGCAGTTCTTC. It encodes CASSLGLAGVYNEQFF.

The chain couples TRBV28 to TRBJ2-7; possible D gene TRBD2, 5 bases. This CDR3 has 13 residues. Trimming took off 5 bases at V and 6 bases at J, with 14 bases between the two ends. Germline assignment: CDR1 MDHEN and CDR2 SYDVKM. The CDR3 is CASSRTRSREQYF. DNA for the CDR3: TGTGCCAGCAGTCGTACTAGGTCCCGCGAGCAGTACTTC.

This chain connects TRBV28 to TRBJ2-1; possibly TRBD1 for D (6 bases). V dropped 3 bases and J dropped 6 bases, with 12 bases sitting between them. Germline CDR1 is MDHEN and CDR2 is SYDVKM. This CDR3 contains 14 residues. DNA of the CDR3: TGTGCCAGCAGTTTCAACAGGGTAGGCAATGAGCAGTTCTTC. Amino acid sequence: CASSFNRVGNEQFF. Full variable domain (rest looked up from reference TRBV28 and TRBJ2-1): DVKVTQSSRYLVKRTGEKVFLECVQDMDHENMFWYRQDPGLGLRLIYFSYDVKMKEKGDIPEGYSVSREKKERFSLILESASTNQTSMYLCASSFNRVGNEQFFGPGTRLTVL.

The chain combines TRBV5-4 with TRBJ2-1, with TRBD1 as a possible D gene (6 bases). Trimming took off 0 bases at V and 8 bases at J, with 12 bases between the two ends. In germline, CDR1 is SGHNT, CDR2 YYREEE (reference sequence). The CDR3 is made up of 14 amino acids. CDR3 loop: CASSLVQGMDEQFF. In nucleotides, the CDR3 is TGTGCCAGCAGCTTGGTACAGGGTATGGATGAGCAGTTCTTC.

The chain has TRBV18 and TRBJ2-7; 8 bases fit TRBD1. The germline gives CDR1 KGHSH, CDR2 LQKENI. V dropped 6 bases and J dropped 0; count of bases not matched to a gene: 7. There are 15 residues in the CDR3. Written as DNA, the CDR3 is TGTGCCAGCTCCGGGACAGGCACAAGCTCCTACGAGCAGTACTTC. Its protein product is CASSGTGTSSYEQYF.

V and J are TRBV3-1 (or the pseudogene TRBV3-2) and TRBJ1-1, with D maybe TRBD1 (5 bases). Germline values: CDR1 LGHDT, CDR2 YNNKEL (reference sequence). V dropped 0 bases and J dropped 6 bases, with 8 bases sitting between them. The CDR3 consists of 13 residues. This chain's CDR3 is CASSQDQGSEAFF. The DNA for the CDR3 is TGTGCCAGCAGCCAAGATCAGGGTTCTGAAGCTTTCTTT.

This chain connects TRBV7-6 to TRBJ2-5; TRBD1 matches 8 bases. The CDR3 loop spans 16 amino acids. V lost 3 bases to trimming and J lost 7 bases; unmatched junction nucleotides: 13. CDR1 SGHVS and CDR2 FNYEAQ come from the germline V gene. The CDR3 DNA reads TGTGCCAGCAGCTTCAACCGGGACAGGAATTGGGGGACCCAGTACTTC. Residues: CASSFNRDRNWGTQYF.

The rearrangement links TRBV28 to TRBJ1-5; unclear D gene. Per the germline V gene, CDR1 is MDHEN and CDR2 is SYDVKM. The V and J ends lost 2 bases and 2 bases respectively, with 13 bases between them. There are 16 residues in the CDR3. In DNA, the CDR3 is TGTGCCAGCAGTTTAGGGTTCGGGAGGGGCAATCAGCCCCAGCATTTT. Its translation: CASSLGFGRGNQPQHF.

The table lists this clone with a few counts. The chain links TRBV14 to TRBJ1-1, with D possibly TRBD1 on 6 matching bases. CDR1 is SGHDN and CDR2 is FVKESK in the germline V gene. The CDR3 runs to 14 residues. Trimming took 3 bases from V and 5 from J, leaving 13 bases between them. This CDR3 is CASSHLQGGTEAFF. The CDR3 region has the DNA TGTGCCAGCAGCCACTTACAGGGTGGAACTGAAGCTTTCTTT.

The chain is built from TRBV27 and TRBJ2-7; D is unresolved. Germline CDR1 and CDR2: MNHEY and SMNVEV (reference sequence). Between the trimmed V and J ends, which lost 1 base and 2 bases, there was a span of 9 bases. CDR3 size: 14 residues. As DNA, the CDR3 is TGTGCCAGCAGTTTATTGCGGAGCACCTACGAGCAGTACTTC. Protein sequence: CASSLLRSTYEQYF.

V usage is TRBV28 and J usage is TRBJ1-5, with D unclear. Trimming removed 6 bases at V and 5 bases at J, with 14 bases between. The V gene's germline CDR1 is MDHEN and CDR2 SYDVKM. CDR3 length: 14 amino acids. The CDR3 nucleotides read TGTGCCAGCAGATCAATCCGGGTGGATCAGCCCCAGCATTTT. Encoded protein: CASRSIRVDQPQHF.

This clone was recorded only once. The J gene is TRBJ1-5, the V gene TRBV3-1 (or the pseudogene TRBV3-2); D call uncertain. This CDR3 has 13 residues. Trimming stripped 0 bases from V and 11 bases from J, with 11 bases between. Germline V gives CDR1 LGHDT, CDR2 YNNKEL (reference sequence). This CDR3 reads CASSQDRYGSQHF. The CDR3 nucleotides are TGTGCCAGCAGCCAAGATCGCTACGGTTCCCAGCATTTT.

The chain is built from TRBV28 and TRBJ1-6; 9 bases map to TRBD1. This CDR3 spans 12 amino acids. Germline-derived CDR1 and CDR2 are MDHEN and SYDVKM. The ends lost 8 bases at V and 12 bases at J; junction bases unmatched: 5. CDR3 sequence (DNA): TGTGCCAGCCGGGGACAGGGCTTACCCCTCCACTTT. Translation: CASRGQGLPLHF.

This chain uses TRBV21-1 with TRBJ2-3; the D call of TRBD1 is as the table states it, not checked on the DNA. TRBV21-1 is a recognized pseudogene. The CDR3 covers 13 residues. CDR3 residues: CASSEDRADTQYF. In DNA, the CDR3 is TGTGCCAGCAGCGAAGACAGGGCAGATACGCAGTATTTT.

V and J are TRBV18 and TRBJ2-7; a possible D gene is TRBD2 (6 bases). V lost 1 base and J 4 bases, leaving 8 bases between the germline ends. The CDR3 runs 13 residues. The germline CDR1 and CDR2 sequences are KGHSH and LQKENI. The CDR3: CASSPQEGYEQYF. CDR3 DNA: TGTGCCAGCTCACCACAGGAGGGGTACGAGCAGTACTTC. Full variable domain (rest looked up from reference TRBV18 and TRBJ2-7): NAGVMQNPRHLVRRRGQEARLRCSPMKGHSHVYWYRQLPEEGLKFMVYLQKENIIDESGMPKERFSAEFPKEGPSILRIQQVVRGDSAAYFCASSPQEGYEQYFGPGTRLTVT.

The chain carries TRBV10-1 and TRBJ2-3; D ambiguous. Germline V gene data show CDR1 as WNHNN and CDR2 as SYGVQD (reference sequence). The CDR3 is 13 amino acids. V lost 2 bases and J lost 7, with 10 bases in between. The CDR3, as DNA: TGCGCCAGCAGTGAGAATGGGCCCAATACGCAGTATTTT. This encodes CASSENGPNTQYF.

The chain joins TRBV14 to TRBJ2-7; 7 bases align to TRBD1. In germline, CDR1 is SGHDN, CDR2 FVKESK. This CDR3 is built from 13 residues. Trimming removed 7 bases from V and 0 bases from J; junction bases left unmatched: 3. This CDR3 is CASMRQGSYEQYF. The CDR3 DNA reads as TGTGCCAGCATGCGACAGGGCTCCTACGAGCAGTACTTC.

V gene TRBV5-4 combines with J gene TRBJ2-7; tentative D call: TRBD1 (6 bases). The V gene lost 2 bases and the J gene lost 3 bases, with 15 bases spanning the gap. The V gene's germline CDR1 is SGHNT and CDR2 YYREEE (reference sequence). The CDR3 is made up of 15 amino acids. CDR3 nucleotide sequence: TGTGCCAGCAGCTTACCCGGGACAAGCATCTACGAGCAGTACTTC. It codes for CASSLPGTSIYEQYF. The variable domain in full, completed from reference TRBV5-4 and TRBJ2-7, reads ETGVTQSPTHLIKTRGQQVTLRCSSQSGHNTVSWYQQALGQGPQFIFQYYREEENGRGNFPPRFSGLQFPNYSSELNVNALELDDSALYLCASSLPGTSIYEQYFGPGTRLTVT.